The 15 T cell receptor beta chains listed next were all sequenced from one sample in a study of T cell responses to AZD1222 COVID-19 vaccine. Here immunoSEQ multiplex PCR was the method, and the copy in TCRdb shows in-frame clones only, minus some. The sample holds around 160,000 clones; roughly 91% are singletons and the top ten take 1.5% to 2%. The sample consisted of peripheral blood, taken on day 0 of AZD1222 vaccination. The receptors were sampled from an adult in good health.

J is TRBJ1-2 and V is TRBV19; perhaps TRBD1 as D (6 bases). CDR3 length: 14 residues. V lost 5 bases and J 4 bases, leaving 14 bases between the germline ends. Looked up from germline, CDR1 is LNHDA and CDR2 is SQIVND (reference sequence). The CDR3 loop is CASSESRGFYGYTF. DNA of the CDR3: TGTGCCAGTAGTGAAAGCAGGGGTTTCTATGGCTACACCTTC.

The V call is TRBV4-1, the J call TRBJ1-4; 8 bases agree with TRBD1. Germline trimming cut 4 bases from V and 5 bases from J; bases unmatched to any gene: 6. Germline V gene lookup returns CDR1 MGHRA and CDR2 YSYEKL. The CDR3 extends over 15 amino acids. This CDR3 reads CASSLGQGDNEKLFF. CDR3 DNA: TGCGCCAGCAGCCTCGGACAGGGTGACAATGAAAAACTGTTTTTT.

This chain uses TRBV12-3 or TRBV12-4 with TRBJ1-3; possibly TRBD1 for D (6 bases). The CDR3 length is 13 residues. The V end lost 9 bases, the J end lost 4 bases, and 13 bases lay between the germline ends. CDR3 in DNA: TGTGCCAGTCGGGGGGCAGAGGGAAACACCATATATTTT. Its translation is CASRGAEGNTIYF.

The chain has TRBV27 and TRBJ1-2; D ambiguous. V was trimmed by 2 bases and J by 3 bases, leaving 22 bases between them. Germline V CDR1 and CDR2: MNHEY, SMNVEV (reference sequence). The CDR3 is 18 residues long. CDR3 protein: CASSLGVSGREVDYGYTF. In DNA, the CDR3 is TGTGCCAGCAGTTTAGGCGTCTCTGGAAGGGAAGTCGACTATGGCTACACCTTC.

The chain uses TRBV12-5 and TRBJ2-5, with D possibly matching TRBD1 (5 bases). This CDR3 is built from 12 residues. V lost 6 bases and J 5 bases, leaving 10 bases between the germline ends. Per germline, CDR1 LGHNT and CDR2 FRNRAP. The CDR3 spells CASGDAGETQYF. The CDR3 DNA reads TGTGCTAGTGGGGACGCAGGGGAGACCCAGTACTTC.

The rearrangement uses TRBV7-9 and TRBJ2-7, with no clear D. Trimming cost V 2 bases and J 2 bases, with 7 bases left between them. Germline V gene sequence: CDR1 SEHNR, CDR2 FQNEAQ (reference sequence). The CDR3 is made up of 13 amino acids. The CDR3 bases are TGTGCCAGCAGCTTATGGGGTACCTACGAGCAGTACTTC. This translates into CASSLWGTYEQYF.

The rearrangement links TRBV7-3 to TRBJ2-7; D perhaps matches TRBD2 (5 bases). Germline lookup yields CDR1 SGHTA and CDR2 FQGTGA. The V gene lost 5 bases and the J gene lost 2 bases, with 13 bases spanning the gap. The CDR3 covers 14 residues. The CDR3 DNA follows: TGTGCCAGCAGCCTCCAAGGAGGTGCCTACGAGCAGTACTTC. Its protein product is CASSLQGGAYEQYF.

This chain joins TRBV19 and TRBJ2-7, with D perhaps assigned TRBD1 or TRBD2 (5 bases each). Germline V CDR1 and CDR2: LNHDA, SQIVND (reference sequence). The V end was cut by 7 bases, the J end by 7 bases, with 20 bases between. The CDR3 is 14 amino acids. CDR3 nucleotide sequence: TGTGCCAGTACCACGACGTGGGGGTCAGGGGAGCAGTACTTC. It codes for CASTTTWGSGEQYF. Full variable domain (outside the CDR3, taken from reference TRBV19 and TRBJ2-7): DGGITQSPKYLFRKEGQNVTLSCEQNLNHDAMYWYRQDPGQGLRLIYYSQIVNDFQKGDIAEGYSVSREKKESFPLTVTSAQKNPTAFYLCASTTTWGSGEQYFGPGTRLTVT.

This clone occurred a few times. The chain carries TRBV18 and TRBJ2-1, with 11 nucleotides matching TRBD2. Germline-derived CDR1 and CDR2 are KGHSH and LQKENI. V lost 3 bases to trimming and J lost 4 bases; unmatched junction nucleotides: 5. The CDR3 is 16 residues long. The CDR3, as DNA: TGTGCCAGCTCACCCTCAACTAGCGGGGGATACAATGAGCAGTTCTTC. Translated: CASSPSTSGGYNEQFF.

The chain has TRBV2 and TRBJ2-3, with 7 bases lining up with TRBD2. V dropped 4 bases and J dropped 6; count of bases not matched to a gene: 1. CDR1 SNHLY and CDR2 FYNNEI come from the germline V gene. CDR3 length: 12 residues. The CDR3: CASSGTSDTQYF. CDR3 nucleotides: TGTGCCAGCAGTGGGACTAGTGATACGCAGTATTTT.

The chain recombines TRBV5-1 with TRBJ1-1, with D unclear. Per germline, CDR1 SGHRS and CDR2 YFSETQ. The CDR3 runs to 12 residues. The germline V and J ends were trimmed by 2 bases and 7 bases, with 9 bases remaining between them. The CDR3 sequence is CASSFVGLEAFF. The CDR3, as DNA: TGCGCCAGCAGCTTCGTAGGCCTTGAAGCTTTCTTT.

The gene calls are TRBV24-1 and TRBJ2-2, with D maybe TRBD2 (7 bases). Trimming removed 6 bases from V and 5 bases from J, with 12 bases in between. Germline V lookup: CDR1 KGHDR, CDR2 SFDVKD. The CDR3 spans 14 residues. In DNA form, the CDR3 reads TGTGCCACCAGTCGCGGGGGCGGAACCGGGGAGCTGTTTTTT. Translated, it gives CATSRGGGTGELFF.

The CDR3 protein is CASDSYTEAFF. The CDR3 nucleotides read TGTGCCAGCGACAGTTACACTGAAGCTTTCTTT. The rearrangement links TRBV2 to TRBJ1-1, with a possible D match to TRBD1 (5 bases). The V gene lost 8 bases and the J gene lost 3 bases, with 7 bases spanning the gap. This CDR3 spans 11 amino acids. Germline V lookup: CDR1 SNHLY, CDR2 FYNNEI.

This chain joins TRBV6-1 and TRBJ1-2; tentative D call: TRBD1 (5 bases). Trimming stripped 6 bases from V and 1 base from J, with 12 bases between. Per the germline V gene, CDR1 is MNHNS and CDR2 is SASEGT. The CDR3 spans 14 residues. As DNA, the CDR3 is TGTGCCAGCAGCCCGAAGACAGATAACTATGGCTACACCTTC. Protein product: CASSPKTDNYGYTF.

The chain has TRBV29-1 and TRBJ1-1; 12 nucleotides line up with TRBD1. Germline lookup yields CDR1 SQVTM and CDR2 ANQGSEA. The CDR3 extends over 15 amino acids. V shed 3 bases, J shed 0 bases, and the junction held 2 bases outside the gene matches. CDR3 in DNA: TGCAGCGTTGATGGGACAGGGGGCGTGAACACTGAAGCTTTCTTT. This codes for CSVDGTGGVNTEAFF.